This section outlines one TCR beta chain sequence together with its context. Its target is not known. 13 Jbeta primers and 60 Vbeta primers were used for the PCR. Generated by immunoSEQ multiplex PCR, the TCRdb table keeps only in-frame clones and is missing some. This table lists roughly 220,000 clones. Trimming took off 5 bases at V and 0 bases at J, with 10 bases between the two ends. This CDR3 has 14 amino acids. The germline gives CDR1 SGHTA, CDR2 FQGTGA. The data originate from a study of cytomegalovirus exposure and HLA in healthy donors. Study-level findings and limits: When presence/absence was analysed, sequencing depth was taken to be roughly uniform across donors. Trimming of TCR beta V- and J-genes showed a link, identified in a later analysis, to a missense DCLRE1C variant. Associated with cytomegalovirus, according to the listing, were about 160 TCR beta chains.

Sample: PBMCs. The chain employs TRBV7-3 and TRBJ1-2, with a tentative D call TRBD1 (5 bases). The sequence was collected from a girl aged 2 to 9 in good health and CMV-seropositive. The CDR3 loop reads CASSPGGANYGYTF. The CDR3 nucleotides read TGTGCCAGCAGCCCGGGGGGAGCTAACTATGGCTACACCTTC.